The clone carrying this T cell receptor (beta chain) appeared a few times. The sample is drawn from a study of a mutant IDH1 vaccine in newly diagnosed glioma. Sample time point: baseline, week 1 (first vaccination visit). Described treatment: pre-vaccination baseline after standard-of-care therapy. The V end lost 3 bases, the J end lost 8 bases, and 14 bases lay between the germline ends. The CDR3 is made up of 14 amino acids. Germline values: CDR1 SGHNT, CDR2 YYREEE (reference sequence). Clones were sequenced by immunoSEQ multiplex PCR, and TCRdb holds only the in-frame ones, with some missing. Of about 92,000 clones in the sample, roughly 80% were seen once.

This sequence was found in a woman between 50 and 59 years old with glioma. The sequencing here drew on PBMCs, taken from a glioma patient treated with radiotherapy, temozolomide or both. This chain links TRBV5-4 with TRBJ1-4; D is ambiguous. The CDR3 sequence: CASSSGTIGEKLFF. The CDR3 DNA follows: TGTGCCAGCAGCTCGGGTACAATAGGAGAAAAACTGTTTTTT.